The rows below give T cell receptor beta chains drawn from one sample of a study of beta chain features in type 1 diabetes. Using immunoSEQ multiplex PCR, the repertoire was profiled, and TCRdb retains in-frame clones only, with some absent. The table lists about 900,000 clones, roughly a sixth of them singletons. Sequencing was carried out using naive CD4+ T cells from blood. The receptors originated from a woman aged 18-29 years in good health. The CDR3 runs from the conserved cysteine through the conserved F or W. D genes are given only for firm matches. For some rows the clone size is stated as once, few or many, or as a class when expanded; others skip it.

CDR3aa,len,v_gene,abundance,d_gene
CASSVASLISGANVLTF,17,TRBV2,-,-
CASSGLGTPGELFF,14,TRBV19,-,TRBD2
CASSLSFKYEQYF,13,TRBV28,few,-
CASSVGGRYEKLFF,14,TRBV28,-,TRBD1
CSASGGRNLSF,11,TRBV20-1,-,-
CASSLVAAGHRKPYEQYF,18,TRBV11-2,few,-
CASSLGLGLSGGAMNTEAFF,20,TRBV27,few,-
CASSQIAGAGQETQYF,16,TRBV4-3,-,TRBD2
CSVVLAGGRDTQYF,14,TRBV29-1,few,TRBD2
CASSLAGQGSYEQYF,15,TRBV7-2,few,TRBD1